This record concerns one T cell receptor (beta chain) sequence. Its specificity is not known. Some clones are missing from TCRdb's copy, which holds only in-frame ones; the method was immunoSEQ multiplex PCR. The table lists 30,000 or so clones, approximately 80% of them singletons. The sample comes from a study of chemoradiotherapy in HPV16-positive cancers. Study-level points and caveats: For HPV16-positive patients, expanding HPV-responsive T cells associated with longer recurrence-free survival. During treatment, candidate HPV-specific clones and E7-related motifs expanded in tumor. HPV-specific T cells were functionally defined from only two HPV16-positive patients.

The receptor's source is a human donor with HPV-associated anogenital cancer. Sequencing was performed on blood, taken from a patient who underwent chemoradiotherapy.

CDR3 nucleotide sequence: TGCGCCAGCAGCCAAGAATATCAGGGCACAGATACGCAGTATTTT. Translated: CASSQEYQGTDTQYF. J is TRBJ2-3 and V is TRBV4-1; D remains unclear. The CDR3 has 15 amino acids. V gave up 0 bases and J gave up 1 base, with 8 bases separating them. The germline V gene has CDR1 MGHRA and CDR2 YSYEKL.